Shown below are 32 T cell receptor beta chains from a single sample sequenced in a study of blood T cells in healthy people across ages. Sample-barcoded 5' priming and a J-beta primer mix drove a second PCR of about 6 to 12 cycles. TCRdb reprocessed the 5' RACE reads via MiXCR and lists one record per CDR3 protein. The data contain approximately 780,000 distinct CDR3 sequences, roughly 25% of them singletons. This sample was shared with a second study, whose subject was T cells of mothers and their children.

The sample consisted of blood. The source of these receptors is a boy aged 10-17 years in good health.

This clonotype has a handful of counts. The junction departs from the called germline gene at one end, perhaps through a read error. The V gene is TRBV7-6, the J gene TRBJ2-7; weak D call: TRBD1 (5 bases). The germline V gene has CDR1 SGHVS and CDR2 FNYEAQ. The length of the CDR3 is 14 residues. CDR3 region: CAGSSNQGTNEQYF. CDR3 sequence (DNA): TGTGCCGGCAGCAGCAACCAGGGTACTAACGAGCAGTACTTC.

This clonotype was seen a handful of times. The V gene is TRBV27, the J gene TRBJ2-1, with D tentatively TRBD2 (6 bases). This CDR3 has 14 residues. Trimming removed 2 bases at V and 6 bases at J, with 11 bases between. Germline loops: CDR1 MNHEY, CDR2 SMNVEV (reference sequence). CDR3 in amino acids: CASSLGGYGNEQFF. CDR3 nucleotide sequence: TGTGCCAGCAGTTTAGGAGGGTATGGCAATGAGCAGTTCTTC.

This clonotype was seen only a few times. The rearrangement links TRBV6-6 to TRBJ1-5; weak D call: TRBD1 (5 bases). The CDR3 has 16 amino acids. Germline CDR1 MNHNY, CDR2 SVGAGI (reference sequence). V lost 0 bases to trimming and J lost 9 bases, with 18 bases between them. The CDR3 here is CASSYSAGWLGRPQHF. The CDR3 coding sequence is TGTGCCAGCAGTTACTCAGCAGGGTGGTTAGGACGGCCCCAGCATTTT.

This rearrangement joins TRBV4-2 to TRBJ2-5; 10 positions agree with TRBD2. The junction had 8 bases not matched to a gene; V was cut back by 5 bases and J by 5 bases. This CDR3 contains 15 residues. Germline CDR1 LGHNA, CDR2 YNFKEQ. In DNA, the CDR3 is TGTGCCAGCAGCTCAGAGCGGGGGGGCGCGGAGACCCAGTACTTC. It codes for CASSSERGGAETQYF.

V usage is TRBV7-2 and J usage is TRBJ2-1, with 9 nucleotides matching TRBD2. J gave up 4 bases and V 5 bases, and 6 bases lay outside the gene matches. This CDR3 comprises 15 residues. Germline CDR1 is SGHTA and CDR2 is FQGNSA. The CDR3 region has the DNA TGTGCCAGCAGCAGAGCGGGGGGACATTACAATGAGCAGTTCTTC. Translating gives CASSRAGGHYNEQFF.

A few counts support this clonotype. The chain carries TRBV12-3 or TRBV12-4 and TRBJ1-1; 11 nucleotides agree with TRBD1. V lost 7 bases to trimming and J lost 4 bases; unmatched junction nucleotides: 5. The CDR3 is 14 residues long. CDR3 DNA sequence: TGTGCCAGCACCTCGGACAGGGGGCCCACTGAAGCTTTCTTT. This translates into CASTSDRGPTEAFF.

The genes are TRBV4-3 and TRBJ2-5, with D tentatively TRBD2 (5 bases). Trimming took off 2 bases at V and 5 bases at J, with 9 bases between the two ends. CDR1 and CDR2 (germline): LGHNA, YSLEER. The CDR3 has 13 residues. The CDR3 is CASSQSRGETQYF. In DNA form, the CDR3 reads TGCGCCAGCAGCCAATCCCGAGGGGAGACCCAGTACTTC.

The chain uses TRBV28 and TRBJ2-1, with TRBD2 as a possible D gene (5 bases). Deletions cut 2 bases from V and 8 bases from J, with 22 bases between. The length of the CDR3 is 17 residues. The germline CDR1 and CDR2 sequences are MDHEN and SYDVKM. The CDR3 is CASSLRTGSVIFHEQFF. The CDR3 DNA reads TGTGCCAGCAGTTTAAGGACTGGGTCTGTCATTTTCCATGAGCAGTTCTTC.

Only a few counts were recorded for this clonotype. J is TRBJ2-1 and V is TRBV27; 8 bases fit TRBD1. The J call may not be correct, given that the DNA end is closer to TRBJ2-5. The CDR3 has 15 amino acids. Per the germline V gene, CDR1 is MNHEY and CDR2 is SMNVEV (reference sequence). The CDR3: CASSSPGQVGETQYF. The CDR3 DNA is TGTGCCAGCAGTTCTCCGGGACAGGTGGGGGAGACCCAGTACTTC.

A few counts support this clonotype. The CDR3 region is CASSEGGSGGGETQYF. CDR3 sequence (DNA): TGTGCCAGCAGTGAAGGGGGAAGCGGGGGAGGGGAGACCCAGTACTTC. This chain joins TRBV6-1 and TRBJ2-5, with 8 positions matching TRBD2. Trimming removed 1 base from V and 5 bases from J; junction bases left unmatched: 9. The CDR3 loop spans 16 amino acids. Germline CDR1 is MNHNS and CDR2 is SASEGT.

The CDR3 here is CASIRDREGYGYTF. CDR3 nucleotides: TGTGCCAGCATCCGGGACAGGGAAGGGTATGGCTACACCTTC. V and J are TRBV7-9 and TRBJ1-2; 9 bases agree with TRBD1. CDR1 and CDR2 (germline): SEHNR, FQNEAQ (reference sequence). The trim removed 7 bases at V and 5 bases at J, leaving 8 bases unmatched. CDR3 length: 14 amino acids. Full variable domain (missing parts from reference TRBV7-9 and TRBJ1-2): DTGVSQNPRHKITKRGQNVTFRCDPISEHNRLYWYRQTLGQGPEFLTYFQNEAQLEKSRLLSDRFSAERPKGSFSTLEIQRTEQGDSAMYLCASIRDREGYGYTFGSGTRLTVV.

The CDR3 DNA follows: TGTGCCAGCAGCCAGGGACTAGCGCCGGTGGATACGCAGTATTTT. Translation: CASSQGLAPVDTQYF. This chain connects TRBV7-9 to TRBJ2-3; 10 bases align to TRBD2. This CDR3 comprises 15 residues. V was clipped by 5 bases and J by 6 bases; unmatched bases: 8. The germline gives CDR1 SEHNR, CDR2 FQNEAQ (reference sequence).

The chain links TRBV27 to TRBJ2-1; no firm D call. The assigned J gene may be wrong: the sequence end matches TRBJ2-5 better. Germline assignment: CDR1 MNHEY and CDR2 SMNVEV (reference sequence). This CDR3 has 11 residues. CDR3 region: CASGPSKSQYF. In nucleotides, the CDR3 is TGTGCCAGCGGGCCATCGAAATCCCAGTACTTC.

This clonotype was observed a few times. This chain joins TRBV12-3 or TRBV12-4 and TRBJ1-4, with a weak D call TRBD1 (5 bases). V shed 6 bases and J shed 11 bases, with 19 bases lying between them. The CDR3 runs to 14 residues. The CDR3 sequence: CASSPQGTAAKLFF. In DNA, the CDR3 is TGTGCCAGCAGCCCTCAGGGAACCGCGGCGAAACTGTTTTTT.

This clonotype was seen a handful of times. V usage is TRBV7-2 and J usage is TRBJ2-7; D unclear. Germline values: CDR1 SGHTA, CDR2 FQGNSA. Between the trimmed V and J ends, which lost 7 bases and 2 bases, there was a span of 15 bases. This CDR3 has 14 amino acids. The CDR3 DNA follows: TGTGCCAGCAACCCTGGGGTATATCCCTACGAGCAGTACTTC. Translated: CASNPGVYPYEQYF.

The J gene is TRBJ1-1, the V gene TRBV7-9; D might be TRBD1 (5 bases). From germline, CDR1 is SEHNR and CDR2 FQNEAQ (reference sequence). CDR3 length: 14 amino acids. V lost 4 bases and J 4 bases, leaving 13 bases between the germline ends. Written as DNA, the CDR3 is TGTGCCAGCAGCTCCACGTCAGGGATCACTGAAGCTTTCTTT. Encoded protein: CASSSTSGITEAFF.

This clonotype occurred a few times. This rearrangement joins TRBV29-1 to TRBJ2-1, with 14 bases that match TRBD2. This CDR3 comprises 14 residues. V lost 6 bases and J lost 9; bases outside the gene matches: 7. Germline CDR1 SQVTM, CDR2 ANQGSEA. CDR3 nucleotides: TGCAGCGTCGTGGGACTAGCGGGGGTAGGTGAGCAGTTCTTC. It yields the protein CSVVGLAGVGEQFF.

This chain connects TRBV14 to TRBJ2-3, with a possible D match to TRBD2 (5 bases). Between the trimmed V and J ends, which lost 1 base and 3 bases, there was a span of 11 bases. CDR1 is SGHDN, CDR2 FVKESK, per germline. This CDR3 spans 15 amino acids. The CDR3 DNA reads as TGTGCCAGCAGCCAAGTTGGGTCGGGGACAGATACGCAGTATTTT. Translated: CASSQVGSGTDTQYF. The full variable domain, rest sourced from reference TRBV14 and TRBJ2-3, is EAGVTQFPSHSVIEKGQTVTLRCDPISGHDNLYWYRRVMGKEIKFLLHFVKESKQDESGMPNNRFLAERTGGTYSTLKVQPAELEDSGVYFCASSQVGSGTDTQYFGPGTRLTVL.

With regard to this clonotype: This CDR3 is missing its conserved last phenylalanine or tryptophan, likely due to a read error. The chain employs TRBV28 and TRBJ2-7, with a weak D call TRBD2 (5 bases). The CDR3 is 12 amino acids. Trimming shortened V by 8 bases and J by 9 bases, and 17 bases separated the two germline ends. Germline CDR1 is MDHEN and CDR2 is SYDVKM. CDR3 nucleotide sequence: TGTGCCAGCGTCGGGATTGATCCTGGGCAGTACCTC. Residues: CASVGIDPGQYL.

In its sample, this clonotype was seen a few times. The chain has TRBV11-2 and TRBJ2-1; 11 bases map to TRBD2. Losses at the gene ends were 2 bases for V and 7 bases for J; bases not matched to a gene: 4. There are 15 residues in the CDR3. Looked up from germline, CDR1 is SGHAT and CDR2 is FQNNGV. CDR3 protein: CASSLTSGGTNEQFF. DNA for the CDR3: TGTGCCAGCAGCTTAACTAGCGGGGGAACAAATGAGCAGTTCTTC.

The CDR3 DNA reads TGTGCCAGCAGCTTAGCGCTCGGAGGAGGCTACACCTTC. The encoded protein is CASSLALGGGYTF. The rearrangement links TRBV7-9 to TRBJ1-2, with no clear D. Per the germline V gene, CDR1 is SEHNR and CDR2 is FQNEAQ (reference sequence). Trimming left V 0 bases short and J 8 bases short, with 10 bases between. This CDR3 is 13 amino acids long. Full variable domain (remainder filled in from reference TRBV7-9 and TRBJ1-2): DTGVSQNPRHKITKRGQNVTFRCDPISEHNRLYWYRQTLGQGPEFLTYFQNEAQLEKSRLLSDRFSAERPKGSFSTLEIQRTEQGDSAMYLCASSLALGGGYTFGSGTRLTVV.

V gene TRBV2 combines with J gene TRBJ2-5; weak D call: TRBD1 (5 bases). TRBJ2-1 explains the end of the DNA better; the J call may be wrong. Germline assignment: CDR1 SNHLY and CDR2 FYNNEI. This CDR3 contains 10 residues. The CDR3 here is CASTSGWQFF. CDR3 sequence (DNA): TGTGCCAGCACCTCAGGGTGGCAGTTCTTC.

This sequence joins TRBV2 and TRBJ1-4, with unresolved D. The V gene's germline CDR1 is SNHLY and CDR2 FYNNEI. The CDR3 runs 14 residues. Trimming took 3 bases from V and 3 from J, leaving 8 bases between them. In nucleotides, the CDR3 is TGTGCCAGCAGTGATGAACAGCCTAATGAAAAACTGTTTTTT. This sequence encodes CASSDEQPNEKLFF.

The rearrangement links TRBV7-2 to TRBJ2-7; D is possibly TRBD1 (5 bases). V was cut by 0 bases and J by 5 bases, with 17 bases left in between. Germline loops: CDR1 SGHTA, CDR2 FQGNSA. This CDR3 is built from 16 residues. CDR3 sequence: CASSLASREGGDEQYF. CDR3 coding DNA: TGTGCCAGCAGCTTAGCCAGCAGGGAAGGTGGCGACGAGCAGTACTTC. Full variable domain (rest looked up from reference TRBV7-2 and TRBJ2-7): GAGVSQSPSNKVTEKGKDVELRCDPISGHTALYWYRQSLGQGLEFLIYFQGNSAPDKSGLPSDRFSAERTGGSVSTLTIQRTQQEDSAVYLCASSLASREGGDEQYFGPGTRLTVT.

The chain uses TRBV20-1 and TRBJ1-2; possibly TRBD1 for D (5 bases). V was clipped by 1 base and J by 6 bases, with 9 bases between them. Looked up from germline, CDR1 is DFQATT and CDR2 is SNEGSKA (reference sequence). This CDR3 contains 12 residues. The CDR3 reads CSARGGVDGYTF. The CDR3 DNA reads as TGCAGTGCTAGAGGGGGCGTTGATGGCTACACCTTC.

This clonotype was detected a few times. The V call is TRBV20-1, the J call TRBJ2-4, with D possibly being TRBD1 (7 bases). Germline values: CDR1 DFQATT, CDR2 SNEGSKA (reference sequence). V was shortened by 0 bases and J by 7 bases, with 19 bases between the two germline ends. This CDR3 is 16 amino acids long. The CDR3 region is CSARDRLGAGGNIQYF. DNA for the CDR3: TGCAGTGCTAGAGATCGTTTGGGGGCAGGGGGGAACATTCAGTACTTC.

The gene calls are TRBV18 and TRBJ1-4; TRBD1 matches at 7 bases. The germline CDR1 and CDR2 sequences are KGHSH and LQKENI. The CDR3 has 14 amino acids. V was clipped by 6 bases and J by 7 bases; unmatched bases: 8. In DNA, the CDR3 is TGTGCCAGCTCGCAGGGGGTCGGAGGTGAAAAACTGTTTTTT. Its translation: CASSQGVGGEKLFF.

This clonotype has just a few counts. The gene calls are TRBV2 and TRBJ2-1, with a possible D match to TRBD2 (6 bases). The CDR3 extends over 14 amino acids. CDR1 is SNHLY and CDR2 is FYNNEI in the germline V gene. The V end lost 6 bases, the J end lost 5 bases, and 14 bases lay between the germline ends. In DNA form, the CDR3 reads TGTGCCAGCAGCTGGCTAGCGCCTAACAATGAGCAGTTCTTC. Amino acids: CASSWLAPNNEQFF.

The chain is built from TRBV12-3 or TRBV12-4 and TRBJ1-6; D not certain. This CDR3 has 17 amino acids. V shed 2 bases and J shed 0 bases, with 11 bases lying between them. The CDR3 DNA sequence: TGTGCCAGCAGTTTATCCCCCCTGAGCTCCTATAATTCACCCCTCCACTTT. This codes for CASSLSPLSSYNSPLHF.

The gene calls are TRBV6-5 and TRBJ1-2, with 9 bases matching TRBD1. The germline CDR1 and CDR2 sequences are MNHEY and SVGAGI. The junction had 12 bases not matched to a gene; V was cut back by 7 bases and J by 6 bases. CDR3 size: 15 residues. CDR3 residues: CASTLYRGQINGYTF. The DNA for the CDR3 is TGTGCCAGCACCCTCTACAGGGGGCAAATAAATGGCTACACCTTC.

The chain combines TRBV20-1 with TRBJ2-5; D gene unclear. The end of the DNA fits TRBJ2-1 better, so the J call may be wrong. The CDR3 covers 16 residues. Germline V gene data show CDR1 as DFQATT and CDR2 as SNEGSKA (reference sequence). The chain's CDR3 is CSAGRVGQAGLGEQFF. CDR3 in DNA: TGCAGTGCTGGCCGTGTTGGTCAGGCTGGGTTGGGTGAGCAGTTCTTC.

V and J are TRBV6-1 and TRBJ1-5; no reliable D call. This CDR3 comprises 14 residues. The V gene lost 1 base and the J gene lost 5 bases, with 9 bases spanning the gap. Per the germline V gene, CDR1 is MNHNS and CDR2 is SASEGT. The CDR3 DNA reads as TGTGCCAGCAGTGAAGGGCAGCTCTATCAGCCCCAGCATTTT. This encodes CASSEGQLYQPQHF.